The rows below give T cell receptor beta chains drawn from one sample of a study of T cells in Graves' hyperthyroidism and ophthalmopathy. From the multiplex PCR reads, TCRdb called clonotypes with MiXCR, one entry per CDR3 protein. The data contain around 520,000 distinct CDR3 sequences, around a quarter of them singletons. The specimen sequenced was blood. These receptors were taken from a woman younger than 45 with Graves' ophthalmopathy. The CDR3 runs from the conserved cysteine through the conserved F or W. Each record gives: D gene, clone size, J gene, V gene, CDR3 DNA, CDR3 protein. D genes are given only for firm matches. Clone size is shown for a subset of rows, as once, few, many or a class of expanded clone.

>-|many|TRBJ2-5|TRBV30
TGTGCCTGGGGGGGAGACAGAGAGACCCAGTACTTC
CAWGGDRETQYF
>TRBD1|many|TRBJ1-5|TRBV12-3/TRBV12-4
TGTGCCAGCAGTTTTGGGACAGAGAATCAGCCCCAGCATTTT
CASSFGTENQPQHF
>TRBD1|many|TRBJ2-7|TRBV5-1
TGCGCCAGCAGCTTGTTACAGGGGACGATCGAGCAGTACTTC
CASSLLQGTIEQYF
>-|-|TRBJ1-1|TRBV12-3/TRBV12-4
TGTGCCAGCAGCACCCAAGGGGGTAACACTGAAGCTTTCTTT
CASSTQGGNTEAFF
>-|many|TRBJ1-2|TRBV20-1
TGCAGGTCGTTGGACAGCCGAACGCAATATGGCTACACCTTC
CRSLDSRTQYGYTF
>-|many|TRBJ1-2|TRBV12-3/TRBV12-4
TGTGCCAGCACCCTCGCGGGGGCGCCGGAGGGCTACACCTTC
CASTLAGAPEGYTF
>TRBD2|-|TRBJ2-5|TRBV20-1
TGCAGTGCTAGAGAGATGGGACTAGCGGGAGGGCCTGGGAGGAGAGAGACCCAGTACTTC
CSAREMGLAGGPGRRETQYF
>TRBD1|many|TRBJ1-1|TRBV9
TGTGCCAGCAGCGCCGCCGGGACAGCTAACACTGAAGCTTTCTTT
CASSAAGTANTEAFF
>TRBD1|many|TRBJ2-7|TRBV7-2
TGTGCCAGCAGCTTAGGGGGACAGGGTAATTACGAGCAGTACTTC
CASSLGGQGNYEQYF
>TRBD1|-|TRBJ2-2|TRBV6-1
TGTGCCAGCACCCTCAGGGGGTCCAGGGACACCGGGGAGCTGTTTTTT
CASTLRGSRDTGELFF
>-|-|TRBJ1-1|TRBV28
TGTGCCAGCAGAAGGACCGGGACTAGCGCCCGTTTAACTGAAGCTTTCTTT
CASRRTGTSARLTEAFF
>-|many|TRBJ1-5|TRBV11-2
TGTGCCAGCAGCCGGATCGACGGGGGCAATCAGCCCCAGCATTTT
CASSRIDGGNQPQHF
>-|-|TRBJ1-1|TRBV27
TGTGCCAGCAGTTTAACCGTTGCGAACACTGAAGCTTTCTTT
CASSLTVANTEAFF
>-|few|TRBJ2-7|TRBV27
TGTGCCAGCACGGACAACTACGAGCAGTACTTC
CASTDNYEQYF
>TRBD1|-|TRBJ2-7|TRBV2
TGTGCCAGCAGTTGGACAGGGCAAGGAGAGCAGTACTTC
CASSWTGQGEQYF
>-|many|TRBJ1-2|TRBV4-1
TGCGCCAGCAGCCAAGAAAGGGACATCCTCTATGGCTACACCTTC
CASSQERDILYGYTF
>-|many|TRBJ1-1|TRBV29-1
TGCAGCGTGCTTGAACGCACTGAAGCTTTCTTT
CSVLERTEAFF
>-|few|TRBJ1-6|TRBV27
TGTGCCAGCACCCCGGACGGACAGAGCTATAATTCACCCCTCCACTTT
CASTPDGQSYNSPLHF
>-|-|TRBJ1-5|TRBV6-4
TGTGCCAGCAGTGAAGAACCCAAGGTCTGGCCCCAGCATTTT
CASSEEPKVWPQHF
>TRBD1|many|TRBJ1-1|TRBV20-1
TGCAGTGCTTCCCTCGGGTCAGGGGGCGCGGACACTGAAGCTTTCTTT
CSASLGSGGADTEAFF
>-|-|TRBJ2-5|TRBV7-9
TGTGCCAGCAGCTTAGGTCAGGACAAAGAGACCCAGTACTTC
CASSLGQDKETQYF
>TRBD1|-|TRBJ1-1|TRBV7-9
TGTGCCAGCAGCGGGACAGGAGAGATGAACACTAAAGCTTTCTTT
CASSGTGEMNTKAFF
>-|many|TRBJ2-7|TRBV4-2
TGTGCCAGCAGCCATTCCCCGACGGACTCCTACGAGCAGTACTTC
CASSHSPTDSYEQYF
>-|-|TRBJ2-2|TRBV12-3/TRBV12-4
TGTGCCAGCAGTGGCCTAGGCCCGAACACCGGGGAGCTGTTTTTT
CASSGLGPNTGELFF
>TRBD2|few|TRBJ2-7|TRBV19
TGTGCCAGTAGTATGGCCGGACTAGCGGGAAGGTACGAGCAGTACTTC
CASSMAGLAGRYEQYF
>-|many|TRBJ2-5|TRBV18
TGTGCCAGCTCACCTCCCTCGTGGGAACGAGAGACCCAGTACTTC
CASSPPSWERETQYF
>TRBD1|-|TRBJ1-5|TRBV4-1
TGCGCCAGCAGCCAATCGGTCGGCAGGGGGTTTAGCAATCAGCCCCAGCATTTT
CASSQSVGRGFSNQPQHF
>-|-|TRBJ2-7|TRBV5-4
TGTGCCAGCAGCAACCCAGCCGGGTCGTACGAGCAGTACTTC
CASSNPAGSYEQYF